The next 2 T cell receptor beta chains were all read from a single sample in a study of blood T cells in healthy people across ages. Then a second PCR, running roughly 7 to 11 cycles, was carried out with a sample-barcoded 5' primer and a J-beta primer mix. TCRdb processed the 5' RACE reads anew with MiXCR; each CDR3 protein has one entry. The table records about 640,000 distinct CDR3 sequences, roughly three fifths of them present only once. Sequencing used blood. These receptors were taken from a man aged 55-75 years in good health.

V gene TRBV3-1 combines with J gene TRBJ2-5, with D unresolved. Trimming shortened V by 1 base and J by 7 bases, and 10 bases separated the two germline ends. CDR1 LGHDT and CDR2 YNNKEL come from the germline V gene (reference sequence). The CDR3 is made up of 13 amino acids. The CDR3 DNA follows: TGTGCCAGCAGCCAAGTAAATTTGGGGACCCAGTACTTC. Translating gives CASSQVNLGTQYF.

The chain carries TRBV5-1 and TRBJ1-5, with D possibly matching TRBD1 (6 bases). Germline V lookup: CDR1 SGHRS, CDR2 YFSETQ. CDR3 size: 16 residues. The germline V and J ends were trimmed by 3 bases and 4 bases, with 17 bases remaining between them. The CDR3 spells CASSSGTGGGNQPQHF. The CDR3 coding sequence is TGCGCCAGCAGCTCTGGTACGGGAGGGGGGAATCAGCCCCAGCATTTT.